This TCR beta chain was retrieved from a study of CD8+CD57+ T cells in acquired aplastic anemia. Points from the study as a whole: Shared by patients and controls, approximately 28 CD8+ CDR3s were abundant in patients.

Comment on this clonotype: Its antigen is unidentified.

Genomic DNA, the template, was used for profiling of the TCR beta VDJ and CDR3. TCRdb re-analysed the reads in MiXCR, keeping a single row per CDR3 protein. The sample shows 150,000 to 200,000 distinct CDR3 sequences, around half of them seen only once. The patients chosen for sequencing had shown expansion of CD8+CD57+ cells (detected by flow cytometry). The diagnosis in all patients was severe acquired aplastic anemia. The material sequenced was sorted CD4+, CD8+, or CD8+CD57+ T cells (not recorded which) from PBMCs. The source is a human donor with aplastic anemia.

The CDR3 nucleotides are TGTGCCAGCAGTTACTCGATTGGGTTCTCTGGAAACACCATATATTTT. Encoded protein: CASSYSIGFSGNTIYF. V usage is TRBV6-5 and J usage is TRBJ1-3; D uncertain. With 0 bases removed from V and 0 bases from J, the gap between germline ends came to 9 bases. This CDR3 is built from 16 residues. The V gene's germline CDR1 is MNHEY and CDR2 SVGAGI.